The present T cell receptor (beta chain) was sequenced within a study of blood T cell repertoires in COVID-19. This clone appeared a single time. Per germline, CDR1 LNHDA and CDR2 SQIVND (reference sequence). This CDR3 comprises 19 residues. Trimming removed 6 bases from V and 4 bases from J; junction bases left unmatched: 23. As processed by the authors: From reference gene primer amplification, estimates of nucleated cell counts were derived. Sequencing was performed with immunoSEQ multiplex PCR; in TCRdb, only in-frame clones are kept and a portion is missing. That table is the source of V, J and clone size, and D and trimming were worked out from the DNA. The data show 75,000 to 95,000 clones, about 73% seen once.

This rearrangement joins TRBV19 to TRBJ2-5, with 7 bases matching TRBD1. This TCR came from a man in his sixties with COVID-19, enrolled during active disease. The sequencing input was peripheral blood. The CDR3 loop is CASRERFTTGPGAPETQYF. CDR3 coding DNA: TGTGCCAGTAGGGAGCGATTCACGACAGGGCCCGGAGCCCCAGAGACCCAGTACTTC.